One sample yielded the 11 T cell receptor beta chains listed below, sequenced in a study of CXCR3-negative and CXCR3-positive naive CD8 T cells. The study made its TRB cDNA libraries by 5' RACE, adding UMI labels. Using the 5' RACE reads, TCRdb records one entry per CDR3 protein without DNA. The table for this sample gives about 24,000 distinct CDR3 sequences. Sequenced input: naive CXCR3- CD8+ T cells from blood. Subset reported: CD45RO-CCR7+CD27+CD95- naive CD8+ T cells lacking CXCR3 (TNR3-). Receptors originate from a human donor in good health. Some clones in this sample may be carry-over from other donors' samples.

The CDR3: CASSYSGGTNYGYTF. The chain combines TRBV6-5 with TRBJ1-2. The CDR3 totals 15 residues. CDR1 is MNHEY, CDR2 SVGAGI, per germline.

The rearrangement uses TRBV28 and TRBJ2-3; there is no DNA to check the TCRdb D call of TRBD1. CDR3 length: 16 residues. Germline V gene sequence: CDR1 MDHEN, CDR2 SYDVKM. The CDR3 protein is CASSFEGGRGTDTQYF.

J is TRBJ2-7 and V is TRBV28; TCRdb returns TRBD1, unconfirmable since there is no DNA. The CDR3 has 15 residues. Germline lookup yields CDR1 MDHEN and CDR2 SYDVKM. The CDR3 region is CASSFGRTGGYEQYF.

This chain connects TRBV29-1 to TRBJ2-7; checking the TCRdb D call of TRBD2 is not possible without DNA. Per germline, CDR1 SQVTM and CDR2 ANQGSEA. The CDR3 covers 13 residues. CDR3 in amino acids: CSVKPSGTYEQYF.

This chain uses TRBV29-1 with TRBJ1-1. CDR3 length equals 14 residues. CDR1 is SQVTM and CDR2 is ANQGSEA in the germline V gene. The CDR3 sequence: CSVEGLGRDTEAFF.

The chain combines TRBV23-1 with TRBJ2-3; TCRdb selects TRBD1, and the lack of DNA leaves this call unchecked. TRBV23-1 is an ORF for which the function is uncertain. This CDR3 is built from 17 residues. The CDR3 loop is CASSQPMDRGRGDTQYF.

This chain uses TRBV29-1 with TRBJ1-1; there is no DNA to check the TCRdb D call of TRBD1. Germline values: CDR1 SQVTM, CDR2 ANQGSEA. This CDR3 comprises 12 residues. This CDR3 is CSVNDRVAEAFF.

The J gene is TRBJ2-3, the V gene TRBV7-2; absent DNA, TCRdb's TRBD2 call cannot be checked. The CDR3 covers 15 residues. Germline V gene data show CDR1 as SGHTA and CDR2 as FQGNSA. The CDR3 loop is CASSFLVSSTDTQYF. Looking up the rest from reference TRBV7-2 and TRBJ2-3 gives the full variable domain: GAGVSQSPSNKVTEKGKDVELRCDPISGHTALYWYRQSLGQGLEFLIYFQGNSAPDKSGLPSDRFSAERTGGSVSTLTIQRTQQEDSAVYLCASSFLVSSTDTQYFGPGTRLTVL.

This chain links TRBV29-1 with TRBJ2-3. The CDR3 length is 13 residues. From germline, CDR1 is SQVTM and CDR2 ANQGSEA. This CDR3 is CSVESENTDTQYF.

J is TRBJ1-4 and V is TRBV27; TCRdb's D gene call, TRBD1, goes unchecked for lack of DNA. Germline V gene sequence: CDR1 MNHEY, CDR2 SMNVEV (reference sequence). This CDR3 comprises 17 residues. The CDR3 spells CASSLSGQGPTNEKLFF.

The V call is TRBV12-3 or TRBV12-4, the J call TRBJ2-5; TCRdb outputs TRBD1, but without DNA this stays unchecked. There are 14 residues in the CDR3. The CDR3 here is CASSPRGAEETQYF.